The present T cell receptor beta chain was sequenced within a study of shared clonotypes between healthy human individuals. Study context: Aged 18 to 49, the donors were a couple of women and a few men.

Deep level was the assay's run setting. TCRdb keeps only in-frame clones here, not all; method: immunoSEQ multiplex PCR. Of approximately 500,000 clones listed, roughly 95% were seen once; the top ten hold roughly 0.06%. The CDR3 totals 15 residues. Germline CDR1 and CDR2: MDHEN and SYDVKM. This clone was picked up one time. Sequenced material: naive CD4+ T cells sorted from blood. Noted subset: CD45RA+ positively selected. The chain employs TRBV28 and TRBJ2-5; D is unresolved. The closer fit of TRBJ2-7 to the DNA end suggests the J call may be wrong. The source is a woman aged 30 to 39 in good health. CDR3 sequence: CASSLISGGSYEQYF. As DNA, the CDR3 is TGTGCCAGCAGTTTAATCAGTGGCGGCTCCTACGAGCAGTACTTC.